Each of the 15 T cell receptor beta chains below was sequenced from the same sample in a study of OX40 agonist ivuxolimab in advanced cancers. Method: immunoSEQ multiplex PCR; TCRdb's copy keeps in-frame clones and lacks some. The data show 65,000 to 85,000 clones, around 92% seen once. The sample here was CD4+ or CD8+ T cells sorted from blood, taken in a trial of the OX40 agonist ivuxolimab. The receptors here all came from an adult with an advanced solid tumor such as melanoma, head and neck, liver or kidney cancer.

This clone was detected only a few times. CDR3 DNA sequence: TGTGCCAGCAGCCCCCGGGACAGGGTTGTCCACGAGCAGTACTTC. Translation: CASSPRDRVVHEQYF. The gene calls are TRBV5-4 and TRBJ2-7; TRBD1 matches 9 bases. Trimming removed 4 bases from V and 5 bases from J; junction bases left unmatched: 10. This CDR3 is 15 amino acids long. The germline gives CDR1 SGHNT, CDR2 YYREEE (reference sequence).

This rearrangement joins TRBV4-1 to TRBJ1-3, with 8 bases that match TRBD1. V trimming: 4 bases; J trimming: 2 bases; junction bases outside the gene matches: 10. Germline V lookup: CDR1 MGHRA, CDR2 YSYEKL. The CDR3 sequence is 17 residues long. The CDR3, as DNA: TGCGCCAGCAGCCTTGACAGGGGAAGGGGGACTGGAAACACCATATATTTT. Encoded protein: CASSLDRGRGTGNTIYF.

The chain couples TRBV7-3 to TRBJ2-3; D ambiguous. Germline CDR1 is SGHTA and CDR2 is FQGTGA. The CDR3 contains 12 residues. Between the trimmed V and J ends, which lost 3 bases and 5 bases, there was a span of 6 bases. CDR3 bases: TGTGCCAGCAGCTTTGGAAGAGATACGCAGTATTTT. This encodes CASSFGRDTQYF. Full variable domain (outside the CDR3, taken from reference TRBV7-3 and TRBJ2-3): GAGVSQTPSNKVTEKGKYVELRCDPISGHTALYWYRQSLGQGPEFLIYFQGTGAADDSGLPNDRFFAVRPEGSVSTLKIQRTERGDSAVYLCASSFGRDTQYFGPGTRLTVL.

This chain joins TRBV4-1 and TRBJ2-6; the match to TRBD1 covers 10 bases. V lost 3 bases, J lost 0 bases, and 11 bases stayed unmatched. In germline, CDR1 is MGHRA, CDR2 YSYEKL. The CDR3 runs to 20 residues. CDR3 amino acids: CASSQGSRGQGTSGANVLTF. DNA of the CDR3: TGCGCCAGCAGCCAGGGCTCTAGGGGACAGGGGACCTCTGGGGCCAACGTCCTGACTTTC.

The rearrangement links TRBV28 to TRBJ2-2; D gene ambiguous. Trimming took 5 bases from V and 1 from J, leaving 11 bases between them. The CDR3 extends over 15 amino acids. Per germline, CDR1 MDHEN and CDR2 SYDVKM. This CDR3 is CASSPAVRNTGELFF. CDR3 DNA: TGTGCCAGCAGTCCGGCCGTCCGGAACACCGGGGAGCTGTTTTTT.

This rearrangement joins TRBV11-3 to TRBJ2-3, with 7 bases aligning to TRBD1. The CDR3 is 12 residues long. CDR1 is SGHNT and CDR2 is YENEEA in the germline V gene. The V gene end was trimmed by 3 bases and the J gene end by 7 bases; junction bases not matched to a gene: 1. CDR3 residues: CASSLTGNTQYF. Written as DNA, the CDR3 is TGTGCCAGCAGCTTGACAGGGAATACGCAGTATTTT.

This CDR3 reads CASSLRPSDTQYF. CDR3 DNA sequence: TGTGCCAGCAGCTTACGTCCCTCGGATACGCAGTATTTT. The chain combines TRBV7-2 with TRBJ2-3; D call uncertain. V was pared by 2 bases and J by 6 bases, with 9 bases between. Germline-derived CDR1 and CDR2 are SGHTA and FQGNSA. The CDR3 loop spans 13 amino acids.

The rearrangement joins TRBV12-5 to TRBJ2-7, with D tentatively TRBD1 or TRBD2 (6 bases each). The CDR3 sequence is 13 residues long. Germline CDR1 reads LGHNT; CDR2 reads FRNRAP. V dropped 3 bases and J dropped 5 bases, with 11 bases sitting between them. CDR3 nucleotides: TGTGCTAGTGGTTTAGCCGGGGGCAACGAGCAGTACTTC. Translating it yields CASGLAGGNEQYF. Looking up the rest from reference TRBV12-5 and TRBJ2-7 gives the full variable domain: DARVTQTPRHKVTEMGQEVTMRCQPILGHNTVFWYRQTMMQGLELLAYFRNRAPLDDSGMPKDRFSAEMPDATLATLKIQPSEPRDSAVYFCASGLAGGNEQYFGPGTRLTVT.

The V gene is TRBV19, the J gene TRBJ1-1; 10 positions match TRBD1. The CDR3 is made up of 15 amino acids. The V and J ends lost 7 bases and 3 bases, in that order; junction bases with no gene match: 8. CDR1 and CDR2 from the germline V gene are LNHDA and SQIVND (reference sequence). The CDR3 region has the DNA TGTGCCAGTACCTCAGACAGGGGGCCGGACACTGAAGCTTTCTTT. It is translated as CASTSDRGPDTEAFF.

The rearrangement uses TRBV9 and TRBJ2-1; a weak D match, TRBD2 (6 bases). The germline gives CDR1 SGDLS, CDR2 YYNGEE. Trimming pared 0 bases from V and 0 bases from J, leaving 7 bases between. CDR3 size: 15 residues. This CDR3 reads CASSVVSGSYNEQFF. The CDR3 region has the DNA TGTGCCAGCAGCGTAGTTAGCGGCTCCTACAATGAGCAGTTCTTC.

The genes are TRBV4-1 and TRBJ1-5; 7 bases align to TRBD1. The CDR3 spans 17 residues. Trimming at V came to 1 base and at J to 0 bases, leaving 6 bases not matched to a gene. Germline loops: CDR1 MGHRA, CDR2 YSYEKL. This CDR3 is CASSQVGTDYSNQPQHF. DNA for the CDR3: TGCGCCAGCAGCCAAGTCGGGACAGATTATAGCAATCAGCCCCAGCATTTT.

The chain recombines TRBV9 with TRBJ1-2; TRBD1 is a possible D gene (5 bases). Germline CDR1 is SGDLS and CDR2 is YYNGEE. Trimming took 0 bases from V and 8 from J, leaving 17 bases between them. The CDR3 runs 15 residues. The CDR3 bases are TGTGCCAGCAGCGTAGCATTGGGGCGGGCGGGAGGCTACACCTTC. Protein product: CASSVALGRAGGYTF. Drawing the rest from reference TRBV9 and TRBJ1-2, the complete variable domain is DSGVTQTPKHLITATGQRVTLRCSPRSGDLSVYWYQQSLDQGLQFLIQYYNGEERAKGNILERFSAQQFPDLHSELNLSSLELGDSALYFCASSVALGRAGGYTFGSGTRLTVV.

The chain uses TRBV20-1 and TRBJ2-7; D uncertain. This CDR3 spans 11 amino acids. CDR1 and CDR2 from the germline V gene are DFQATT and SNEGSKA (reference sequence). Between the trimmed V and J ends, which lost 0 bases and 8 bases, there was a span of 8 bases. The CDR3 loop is CSAREVRKQYF. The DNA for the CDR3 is TGCAGTGCTAGAGAGGTCAGAAAGCAGTACTTC.

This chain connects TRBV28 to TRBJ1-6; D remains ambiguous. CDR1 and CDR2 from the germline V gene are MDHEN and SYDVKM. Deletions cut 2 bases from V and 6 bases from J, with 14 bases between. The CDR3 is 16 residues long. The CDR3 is CASSLAGAVSNSPLHF. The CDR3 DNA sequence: TGTGCCAGCAGTTTAGCGGGCGCGGTCTCTAATTCACCCCTCCACTTT.

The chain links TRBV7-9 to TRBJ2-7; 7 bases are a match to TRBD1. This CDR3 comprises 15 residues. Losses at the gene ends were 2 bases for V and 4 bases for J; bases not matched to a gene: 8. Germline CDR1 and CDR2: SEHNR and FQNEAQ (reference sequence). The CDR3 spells CASSLYSGTVYEQYF. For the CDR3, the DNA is TGTGCCAGCAGCTTATATTCCGGGACAGTATACGAGCAGTACTTC.